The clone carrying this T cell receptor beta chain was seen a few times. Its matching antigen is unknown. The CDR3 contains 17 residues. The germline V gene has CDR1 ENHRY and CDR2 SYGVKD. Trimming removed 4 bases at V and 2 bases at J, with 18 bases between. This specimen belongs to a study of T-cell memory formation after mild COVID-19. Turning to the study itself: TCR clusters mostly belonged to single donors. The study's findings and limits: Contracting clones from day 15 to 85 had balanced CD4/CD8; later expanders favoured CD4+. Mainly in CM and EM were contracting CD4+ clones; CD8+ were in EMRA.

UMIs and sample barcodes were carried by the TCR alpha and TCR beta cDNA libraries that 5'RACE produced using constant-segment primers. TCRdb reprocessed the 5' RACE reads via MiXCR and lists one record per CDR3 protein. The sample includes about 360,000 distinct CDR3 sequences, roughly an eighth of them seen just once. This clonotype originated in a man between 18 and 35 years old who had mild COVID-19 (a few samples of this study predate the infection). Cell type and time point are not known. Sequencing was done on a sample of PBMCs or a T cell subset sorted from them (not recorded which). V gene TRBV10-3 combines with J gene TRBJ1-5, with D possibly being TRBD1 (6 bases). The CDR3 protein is CAISAGQGNSGNQPQHF. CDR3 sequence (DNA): TGTGCCATCAGTGCGGGGCAGGGGAATAGTGGCAATCAGCCCCAGCATTTT.